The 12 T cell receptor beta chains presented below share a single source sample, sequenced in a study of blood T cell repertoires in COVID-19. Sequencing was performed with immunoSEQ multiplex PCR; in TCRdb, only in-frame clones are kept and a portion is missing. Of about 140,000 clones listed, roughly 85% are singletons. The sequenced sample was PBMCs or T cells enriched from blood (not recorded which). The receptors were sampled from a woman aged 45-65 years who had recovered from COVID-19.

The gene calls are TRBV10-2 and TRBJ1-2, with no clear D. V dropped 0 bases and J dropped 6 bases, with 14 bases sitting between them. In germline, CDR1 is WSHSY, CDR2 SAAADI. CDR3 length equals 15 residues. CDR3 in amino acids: CASSESGSKSDGYTF. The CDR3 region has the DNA TGCGCCAGCAGTGAGTCGGGCAGTAAGTCGGATGGCTACACCTTC.

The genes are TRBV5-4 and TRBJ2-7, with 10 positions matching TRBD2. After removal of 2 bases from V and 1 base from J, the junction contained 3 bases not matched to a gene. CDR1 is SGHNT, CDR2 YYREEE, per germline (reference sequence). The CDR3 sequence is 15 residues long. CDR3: CASSFKREGSYEQYF. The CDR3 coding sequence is TGTGCCAGCAGCTTTAAGCGGGAGGGATCCTACGAGCAGTACTTC.

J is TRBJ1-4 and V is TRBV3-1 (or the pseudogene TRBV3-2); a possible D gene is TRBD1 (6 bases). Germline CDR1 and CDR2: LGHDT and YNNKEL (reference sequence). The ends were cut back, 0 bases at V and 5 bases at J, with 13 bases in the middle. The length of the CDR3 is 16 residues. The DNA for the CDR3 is TGTGCCAGCAGCCAAGATGAAGGGGGGGGGAATGAAAAACTGTTTTTT. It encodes CASSQDEGGGNEKLFF.

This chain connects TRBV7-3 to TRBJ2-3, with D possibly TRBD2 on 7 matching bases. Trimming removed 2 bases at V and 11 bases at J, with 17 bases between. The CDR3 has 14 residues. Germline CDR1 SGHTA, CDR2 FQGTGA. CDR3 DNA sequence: TGTGCCAGCAGCTTAGGGCTCGGGGGGCGCGAGCAGTATTTT. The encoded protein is CASSLGLGGREQYF. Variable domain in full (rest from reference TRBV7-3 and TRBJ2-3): GAGVSQTPSNKVTEKGKYVELRCDPISGHTALYWYRQSLGQGPEFLIYFQGTGAADDSGLPNDRFFAVRPEGSVSTLKIQRTERGDSAVYLCASSLGLGGREQYFGPGTRLTVL.

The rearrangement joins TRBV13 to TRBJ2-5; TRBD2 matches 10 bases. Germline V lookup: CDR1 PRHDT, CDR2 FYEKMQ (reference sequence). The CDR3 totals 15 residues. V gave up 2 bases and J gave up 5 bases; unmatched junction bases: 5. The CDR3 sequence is CASSLRAGGMETQYF. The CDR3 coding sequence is TGTGCCAGCAGCTTACGAGCGGGGGGGATGGAGACCCAGTACTTC.

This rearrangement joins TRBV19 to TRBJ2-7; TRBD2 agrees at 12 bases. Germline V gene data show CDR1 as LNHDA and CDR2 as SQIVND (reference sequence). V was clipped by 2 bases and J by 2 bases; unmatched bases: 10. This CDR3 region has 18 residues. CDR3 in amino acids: CASSIKPPGLAGPYEQYF. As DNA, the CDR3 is TGTGCCAGTAGTATAAAGCCTCCGGGACTAGCGGGTCCCTACGAGCAGTACTTC.

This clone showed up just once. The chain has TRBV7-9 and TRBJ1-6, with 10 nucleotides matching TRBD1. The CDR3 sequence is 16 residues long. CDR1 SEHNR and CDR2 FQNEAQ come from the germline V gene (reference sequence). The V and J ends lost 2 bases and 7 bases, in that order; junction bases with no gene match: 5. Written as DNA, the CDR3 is TGTGCCAGCAGCTTATGGACAGGGGGATCCAATTCACCCCTCCACTTT. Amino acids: CASSLWTGGSNSPLHF.

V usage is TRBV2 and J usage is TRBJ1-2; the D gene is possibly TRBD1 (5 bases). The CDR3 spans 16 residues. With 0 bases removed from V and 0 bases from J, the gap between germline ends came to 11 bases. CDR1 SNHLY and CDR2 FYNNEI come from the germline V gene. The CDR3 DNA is TGTGCCAGCAGTGAAGCGCGCCAGGGAACTAACTATGGCTACACCTTC. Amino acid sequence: CASSEARQGTNYGYTF.

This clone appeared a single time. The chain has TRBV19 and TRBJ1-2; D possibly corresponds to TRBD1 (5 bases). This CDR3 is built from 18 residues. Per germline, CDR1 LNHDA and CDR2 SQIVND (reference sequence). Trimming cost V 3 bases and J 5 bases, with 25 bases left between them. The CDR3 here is CASSISLGDSFLGYGYTF. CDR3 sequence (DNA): TGTGCCAGTAGTATCTCCCTCGGAGACAGTTTTTTAGGGTATGGCTACACCTTC.

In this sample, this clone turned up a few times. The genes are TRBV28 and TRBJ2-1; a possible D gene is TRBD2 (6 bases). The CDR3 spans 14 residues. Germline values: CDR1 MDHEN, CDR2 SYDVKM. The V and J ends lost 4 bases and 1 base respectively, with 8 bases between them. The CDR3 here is CASSWGDSYNEQFF. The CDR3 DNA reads TGTGCCAGCAGTTGGGGGGATTCCTACAATGAGCAGTTCTTC.

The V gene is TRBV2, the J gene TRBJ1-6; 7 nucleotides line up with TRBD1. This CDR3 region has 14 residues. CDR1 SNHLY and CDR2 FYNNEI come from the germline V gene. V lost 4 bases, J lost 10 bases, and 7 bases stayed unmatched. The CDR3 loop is CASSGTGAGSPLHF. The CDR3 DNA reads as TGTGCCAGCAGTGGTACAGGGGCAGGGTCACCCCTCCACTTT.

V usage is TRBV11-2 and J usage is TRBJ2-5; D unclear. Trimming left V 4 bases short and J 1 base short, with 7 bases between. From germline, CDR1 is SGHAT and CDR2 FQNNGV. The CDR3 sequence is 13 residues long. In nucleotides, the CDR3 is TGTGCCAGCAGCTCCTCCTCCCAAGAGACCCAGTACTTC. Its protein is CASSSSSQETQYF.